This T cell receptor (beta chain) came from a study of T cells in Graves' hyperthyroidism and ophthalmopathy. The germline V gene has CDR1 KGHSH and CDR2 LQKENI. The CDR3 extends over 16 amino acids. Trimming pared 0 bases from V and 4 bases from J, leaving 16 bases between. The study enrolled patients aged 18 to 65 with newly diagnosed hyperthyroidism of under 2 months' duration. Patients were excluded because of uncontrolled infection, other autoimmune disease, pregnancy or lactation. The authors took PBMCs from roughly 10 ml fresh peripheral blood. Authors of the study amplified TCR beta CDR3 regions from RNA transcripts. The primer set for the first-round RT-PCR of the TCR CDR3 was HTBI. TCRdb reanalysed the multiplex PCR reads using MiXCR and keeps one entry per CDR3 protein. The sample yields about 320,000 distinct CDR3 sequences, 16% seen once. Study outcomes and limitations: Most expanded thyroid clonotypes above 0.001 recurred in blood.

This clonotype has a count of ten or more. The antigen remains unidentified. The genes are TRBV18 and TRBJ2-7, with D possibly being TRBD1 (6 bases). The sequenced material came from blood. The clonotype comes from a man between 25 and 39 years old with Graves' hyperthyroidism. CDR3 DNA: TGTGCCAGCTCACCACCTGGGGCCGGGACACTTTACGAGCAGTACTTC. This gives the protein CASSPPGAGTLYEQYF.